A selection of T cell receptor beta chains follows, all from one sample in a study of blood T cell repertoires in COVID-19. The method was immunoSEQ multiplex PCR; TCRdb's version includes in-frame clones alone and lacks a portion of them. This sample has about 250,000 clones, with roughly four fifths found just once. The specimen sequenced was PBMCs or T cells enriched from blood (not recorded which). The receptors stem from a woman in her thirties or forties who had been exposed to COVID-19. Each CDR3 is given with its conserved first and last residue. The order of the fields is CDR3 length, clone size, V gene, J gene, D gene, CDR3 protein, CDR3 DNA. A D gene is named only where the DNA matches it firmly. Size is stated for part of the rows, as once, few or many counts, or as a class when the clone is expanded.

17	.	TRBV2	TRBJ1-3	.	CASSASGTGFSGNTIYF	TGTGCCAGCAGTGCGAGCGGCACAGGGTTCTCTGGAAACACCATATATTTT
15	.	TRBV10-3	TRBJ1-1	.	CAISESEGPNTEAFF	TGTGCCATCAGTGAGTCGGAGGGCCCGAACACTGAAGCTTTCTTT
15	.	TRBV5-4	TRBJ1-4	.	CASSLPGRSNEKLFF	TGTGCCAGCAGTCTCCCTGGGAGGTCTAATGAAAAACTGTTTTTT
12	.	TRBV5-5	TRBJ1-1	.	CASSLAEFEAFF	TGTGCCAGCAGCTTGGCTGAGTTTGAAGCTTTCTTT
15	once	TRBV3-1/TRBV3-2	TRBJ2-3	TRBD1	CASSRVRGHTDTQYF	TGTGCCAGCAGCCGGGTTAGGGGGCACACAGATACGCAGTATTTT
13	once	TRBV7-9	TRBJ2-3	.	CASSYQYTDTQYF	TGTGCCAGCAGCTACCAGTACACAGATACGCAGTATTTT
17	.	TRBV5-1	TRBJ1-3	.	CASSLEATGSAGNTIYF	TGCGCCAGCAGCTTGGAGGCCACAGGGAGCGCTGGAAACACCATATATTTT
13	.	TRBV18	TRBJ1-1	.	CASSPGEVAEAFF	TGTGCCAGCTCACCGGGAGAAGTTGCTGAAGCTTTCTTT
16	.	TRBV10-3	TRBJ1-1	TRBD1	CAIRGGQGAQDTEAFF	TGTGCCATCCGAGGGGGACAGGGGGCTCAGGACACTGAAGCTTTCTTT
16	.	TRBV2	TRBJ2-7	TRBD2	CASRDPPSGGGYEQYF	TGTGCCAGCAGGGACCCCCCTAGCGGGGGGGGCTACGAGCAGTACTTC
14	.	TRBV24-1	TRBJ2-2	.	CATSSTGPTGELFF	TGTGCCACCAGTAGTACAGGGCCCACCGGGGAGCTGTTTTTT
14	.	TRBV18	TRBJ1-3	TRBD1	CASSTTGVGNTIYF	TGTGCCAGCTCGACTACAGGGGTTGGAAACACCATATATTTT
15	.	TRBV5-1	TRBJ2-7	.	CASSLAPGEAYEQYF	TGCGCCAGCAGCTTGGCCCCGGGGGAAGCCTACGAGCAGTACTTC
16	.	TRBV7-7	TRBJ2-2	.	CASSLDGGLNTGELFF	TGTGCTAGCAGCTTAGACGGGGGGCTGAACACCGGGGAGCTGTTTTTT
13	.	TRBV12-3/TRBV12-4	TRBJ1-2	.	CASRRGLLPLCTF	TGTGCCAGCAGGCGGGGACTGCTCCCACTCTGCACCTTC
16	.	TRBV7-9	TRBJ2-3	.	CASSLALGIWTDTQYF	TGTGCCAGCAGCTTAGCGCTCGGGATTTGGACAGATACGCAGTATTTT
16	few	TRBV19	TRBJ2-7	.	CASSGGPLGFDYEQYF	TGTGCCAGTAGTGGCGGTCCCCTAGGTTTTGACTACGAGCAGTACTTC
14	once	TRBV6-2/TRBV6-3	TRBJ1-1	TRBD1	CASSPRQGRGEAFF	TGTGCCAGCAGCCCTCGACAGGGGCGGGGAGAAGCTTTCTTT
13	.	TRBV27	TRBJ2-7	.	CASSLTRSYEQYF	TGTGCCAGCAGTTTAACTAGATCCTACGAGCAGTACTTC
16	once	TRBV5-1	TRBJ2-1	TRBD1	CASSPSPGQGYNEQFF	TGCGCCAGCAGCCCTTCCCCGGGACAGGGATACAATGAGCAGTTCTTC
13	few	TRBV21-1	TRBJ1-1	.	CASGRQGTTEAFF	TGTGCCAGCGGGAGACAGGGTACCACTGAAGCTTTCTTT
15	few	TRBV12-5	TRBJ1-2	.	CASGPRTPDNYGYTF	TGTGCTAGTGGTCCACGAACACCCGATAACTATGGCTACACCTTC
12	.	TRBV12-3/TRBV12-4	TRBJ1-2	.	CASSLWAGEGTF	TGTGCCAGCAGTTTATGGGCAGGGGAGGGCACCTTC
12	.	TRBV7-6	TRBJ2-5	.	CASSSGSETQYF	TGTGCCAGCAGCTCCGGTTCGGAGACCCAGTACTTC
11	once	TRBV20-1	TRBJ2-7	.	CSARLAGEQYF	TGCAGTGCTCGACTTGCCGGCGAGCAGTACTTC
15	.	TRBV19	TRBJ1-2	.	CASIPVAQGSYGYTF	TGTGCCAGTATCCCCGTTGCCCAGGGAAGTTATGGCTACACCTTC
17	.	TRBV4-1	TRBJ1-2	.	CASSPARVERYNYGYTF	TGCGCCAGCAGCCCCGCCCGTGTGGAGCGATATAACTATGGCTACACCTTC
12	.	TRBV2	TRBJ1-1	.	CASNLRGAEAFF	TGTGCCAGCAACCTAAGGGGTGCAGAAGCTTTCTTT
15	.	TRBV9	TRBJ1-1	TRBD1	CASSATGTGWTEAFF	TGTGCCAGCAGCGCCACCGGGACAGGGTGGACTGAAGCTTTCTTT
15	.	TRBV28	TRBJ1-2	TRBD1	CASSPFDRGNYGYTF	TGTGCCAGCAGTCCATTCGACAGGGGGAACTATGGCTACACCTTC
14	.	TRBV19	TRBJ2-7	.	CASSIQQGSYEQYF	TGTGCCAGTAGTATCCAACAGGGATCCTACGAGCAGTACTTC
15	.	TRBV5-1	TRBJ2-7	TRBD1	CASSVQGGQSYEQYF	TGCGCCAGCAGCGTTCAAGGGGGACAGTCCTACGAGCAGTACTTC
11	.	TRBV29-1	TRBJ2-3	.	CSARQADTQYF	TGCAGCGCTCGACAGGCGGATACGCAGTATTTT
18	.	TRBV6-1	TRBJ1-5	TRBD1	CASSDRGTGVKDNQPQHF	TGTGCCAGCAGTGACCGGGGGACAGGGGTCAAAGACAATCAGCCCCAGCATTTT
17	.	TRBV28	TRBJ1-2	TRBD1	CASSPQGTGGRSGGYTF	TGTGCCAGCAGTCCCCAAGGGACAGGGGGCCGTTCAGGTGGCTACACCTTC
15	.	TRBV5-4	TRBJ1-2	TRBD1	CASSRGQDINYGYTF	TGTGCCAGCAGCCGGGGACAGGATATAAACTATGGCTACACCTTC
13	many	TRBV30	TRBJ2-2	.	CAWSTLNVGELFF	TGTGCCTGGAGTACCCTAAATGTCGGGGAGCTGTTTTTT
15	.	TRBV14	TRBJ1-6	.	CASSQTTGWNSPLHF	TGTGCCAGCAGCCAGACGACAGGTTGGAATTCACCCCTCCACTTT
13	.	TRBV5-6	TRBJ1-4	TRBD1	CASSSRTGRILFF	TGTGCCAGCAGCTCGAGGACAGGGAGGATACTGTTTTTT
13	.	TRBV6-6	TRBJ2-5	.	CASSYASRETQYF	TGTGCCAGCAGTTACGCTAGCAGGGAGACCCAGTACTTC
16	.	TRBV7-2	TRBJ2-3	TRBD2	CASSPGGSQATDTQYF	TGTGCCAGCAGCCCGGGGGGTTCCCAAGCGACAGATACGCAGTATTTT
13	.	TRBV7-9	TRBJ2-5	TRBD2	CASTTRLAETQYF	TGTGCCAGCACCACGCGACTAGCGGAGACCCAGTACTTC
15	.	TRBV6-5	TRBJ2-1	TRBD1	CASSSWTGTYNEQFF	TGTGCCAGCAGTTCGTGGACAGGGACCTACAATGAGCAGTTCTTC
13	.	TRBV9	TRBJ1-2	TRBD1	CASSGGGDYGYTF	TGTGCCAGCAGCGGAGGGGGCGACTATGGCTACACCTTC
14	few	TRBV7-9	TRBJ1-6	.	CASSLKGVRSPLHF	TGTGCCAGCAGCCTGAAGGGGGTTCGGTCACCCCTCCACTTT
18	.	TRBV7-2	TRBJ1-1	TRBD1	CATQRGLTGTGEHTEAFF	TGTGCCACCCAGAGAGGGCTAACCGGGACAGGGGAACACACTGAAGCTTTCTTT
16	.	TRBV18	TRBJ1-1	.	CASSPGWPGENTEAFF	TGTGCCAGCTCACCTGGCTGGCCGGGTGAGAACACTGAAGCTTTCTTT
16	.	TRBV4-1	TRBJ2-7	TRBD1	CASSQEWGQGSYEQYF	TGCGCCAGCAGCCAAGAATGGGGACAGGGGAGCTACGAGCAGTACTTC
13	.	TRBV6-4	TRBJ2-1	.	CASSEIVRAEGFF	TGTGCCAGCAGTGAAATCGTTCGGGCGGAGGGGTTCTTC
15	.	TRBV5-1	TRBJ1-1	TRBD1	CASSWTGLVNTEAFF	TGCGCCAGCAGCTGGACAGGGCTCGTGAACACTGAAGCTTTCTTT
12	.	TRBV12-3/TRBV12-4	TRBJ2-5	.	CASSFYGETQYF	TGTGCCAGCAGTTTTTACGGGGAGACCCAGTACTTC
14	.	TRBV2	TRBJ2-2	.	CASRSGFYTGELFF	TGTGCCAGCAGAAGCGGTTTTTACACCGGGGAGCTGTTTTTT
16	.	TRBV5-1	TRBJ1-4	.	CASSLEPTALHEKLFF	TGCGCCAGCAGCTTGGAACCGACAGCCCTTCATGAAAAACTGTTTTTT
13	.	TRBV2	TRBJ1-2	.	CASSEVAEAGYTF	TGTGCCAGCAGTGAAGTGGCAGAGGCGGGCTACACCTTC
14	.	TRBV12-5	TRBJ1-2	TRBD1	CASGPDRVLYGYTF	TGTGCTAGTGGTCCGGACAGGGTTCTCTATGGCTACACCTTC
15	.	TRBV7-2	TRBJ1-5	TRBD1	CASSLQTGPNQPQHF	TGTGCCAGCAGCTTACAGACAGGGCCTAATCAGCCCCAGCATTTT
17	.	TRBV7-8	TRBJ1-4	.	CASSSRASFATNEKLFF	TGTGCCAGCAGCTCGCGGGCCAGCTTTGCAACTAATGAAAAACTGTTTTTT